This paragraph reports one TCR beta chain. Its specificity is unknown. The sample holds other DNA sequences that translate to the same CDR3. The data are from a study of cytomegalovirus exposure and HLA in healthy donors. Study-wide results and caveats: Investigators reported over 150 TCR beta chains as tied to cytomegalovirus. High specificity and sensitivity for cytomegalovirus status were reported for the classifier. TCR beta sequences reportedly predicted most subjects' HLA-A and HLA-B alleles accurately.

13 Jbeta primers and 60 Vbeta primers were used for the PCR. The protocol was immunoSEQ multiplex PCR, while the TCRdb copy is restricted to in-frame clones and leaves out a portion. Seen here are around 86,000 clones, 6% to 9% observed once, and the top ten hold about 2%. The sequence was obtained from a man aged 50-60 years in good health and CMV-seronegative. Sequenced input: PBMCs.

The DNA of the CDR3 is TGTGCCAGCACCCAGAGCGGAAGCTCCTACGAGCAGTACTTC. This sequence encodes CASTQSGSSYEQYF. V usage is TRBV7-9 and J usage is TRBJ2-7; TRBD2 is a possible D gene (5 bases). V lost 7 bases and J lost 0, with 13 bases in between. From germline, CDR1 is SEHNR and CDR2 FQNEAQ (reference sequence). This CDR3 comprises 14 residues. Together with reference TRBV7-9 and TRBJ2-7, the CDR3 gives the full variable domain: DTGVSQNPRHKITKRGQNVTFRCDPISEHNRLYWYRQTLGQGPEFLTYFQNEAQLEKSRLLSDRFSAERPKGSFSTLEIQRTEQGDSAMYLCASTQSGSSYEQYFGPGTRLTVT.